This is a list of T cell receptor beta chains from one sample in a study of shared clonotypes between healthy human individuals. Clones were read by immunoSEQ multiplex PCR, and TCRdb kept only the in-frame ones, dropping some. Of about 2.1 million clones listed, around 95% are singletons. Sequencing input: naive CD8+ T cells from PBMCs. These receptors were obtained from a man aged 18 to 30 in good health. Some clones in this sample may be carry-over from other donors' samples. CDR3s include the opening cysteine and the closing phenylalanine or tryptophan. Fields, in order: D gene, V gene, J gene, clone size, CDR3 protein, CDR3 DNA. A D gene is named only where the DNA matches it firmly. The size of a clone is reported for some rows only, either as once, few or many, or as a class for expanded clones.

d_call: .
v_call: TRBV7-8
j_call: TRBJ2-4
clone_size: .
cdr3_aa: CASSLGQMGWGKNIQYF
cdr3_nt: TGTGCCAGCAGCTTAGGTCAAATGGGATGGGGCAAAAACATTCAGTACTTC

d_call: .
v_call: TRBV19
j_call: TRBJ2-2
clone_size: .
cdr3_aa: CASSIFRANTGELFF
cdr3_nt: TGTGCCAGTAGTATATTCAGGGCGAACACCGGGGAGCTGTTTTTT

d_call: TRBD1
v_call: TRBV6-1
j_call: TRBJ1-4
clone_size: once
cdr3_aa: CASSDLIADRVVGFEKLFF
cdr3_nt: TGTGCCAGCAGTGATCTCATTGCGGACAGGGTCGTAGGATTTGAAAAACTGTTTTTT

d_call: .
v_call: TRBV19
j_call: TRBJ1-1
clone_size: few
cdr3_aa: CASSVTGITEAFF
cdr3_nt: TGTGCCAGTAGTGTCACAGGGATCACTGAAGCTTTCTTT

d_call: .
v_call: TRBV28
j_call: TRBJ2-2
clone_size: .
cdr3_aa: CASSFWASRAGELFF
cdr3_nt: TGTGCCAGCAGTTTTTGGGCTAGTCGGGCCGGGGAGCTGTTTTTT

d_call: TRBD2
v_call: TRBV6-5
j_call: TRBJ2-7
clone_size: .
cdr3_aa: CASSVLAGGSYEQYF
cdr3_nt: TGTGCCAGCAGCGTACTAGCGGGAGGTTCCTACGAGCAGTACTTC

d_call: .
v_call: TRBV9
j_call: TRBJ1-1
clone_size: .
cdr3_aa: CASSSNVAFF
cdr3_nt: TGTGCCAGCAGCTCCAACGTAGCTTTCTTT

d_call: .
v_call: TRBV7-2
j_call: TRBJ2-7
clone_size: .
cdr3_aa: CASSFPGRWSEQYF
cdr3_nt: TGTGCCAGCAGCTTCCCGGGGAGATGGTCCGAGCAGTACTTC

d_call: TRBD1
v_call: TRBV15
j_call: TRBJ1-2
clone_size: .
cdr3_aa: CATSLGTAEGNYGYTF
cdr3_nt: TGTGCCACCAGCTTGGGGACAGCGGAAGGTAACTATGGCTACACCTTC

d_call: .
v_call: TRBV2
j_call: TRBJ1-3
clone_size: .
cdr3_aa: CASRQGLPSGNTIYF
cdr3_nt: TGTGCCAGCAGACAGGGCCTACCCTCTGGAAACACCATATATTTT

d_call: TRBD2
v_call: TRBV2
j_call: TRBJ2-1
clone_size: .
cdr3_aa: CASSEYLGGSSYNEQFF
cdr3_nt: TGTGCCAGCAGTGAATACCTCGGGGGGAGCTCCTACAATGAGCAGTTCTTC

d_call: .
v_call: TRBV29-1
j_call: TRBJ2-1
clone_size: .
cdr3_aa: CSVGGGQHYNEQFF
cdr3_nt: TGCAGCGTTGGAGGGGGGCAGCATTACAATGAGCAGTTCTTC

d_call: TRBD2
v_call: TRBV28
j_call: TRBJ2-7
clone_size: once
cdr3_aa: CASSPRGGRYEQYF
cdr3_nt: TGTGCCAGCAGTCCCCGGGGCGGGAGGTACGAGCAGTACTTC

d_call: TRBD2
v_call: TRBV7-9
j_call: TRBJ2-1
clone_size: .
cdr3_aa: CASSRLALGNEQFF
cdr3_nt: TGTGCCAGCAGCCGACTAGCCCTGGGCAATGAGCAGTTCTTC

d_call: TRBD1
v_call: TRBV29-1
j_call: TRBJ1-3
clone_size: .
cdr3_aa: CSVTPTGGLQYF
cdr3_nt: TGCAGCGTTACCCCGACAGGGGGCCTGCAATATTTT

d_call: .
v_call: TRBV28
j_call: TRBJ2-7
clone_size: .
cdr3_aa: CASRAVSSYEQYF
cdr3_nt: TGTGCCAGCAGGGCAGTGAGCTCCTACGAGCAGTACTTC

d_call: .
v_call: TRBV6-5
j_call: TRBJ2-5
clone_size: .
cdr3_aa: CASSYGRGQETQYF
cdr3_nt: TGTGCCAGCAGTTACGGGAGGGGGCAAGAGACCCAGTACTTC

d_call: TRBD1
v_call: TRBV6-5
j_call: TRBJ1-5
clone_size: .
cdr3_aa: CASSWGQNNQPQHF
cdr3_nt: TGTGCCAGCAGTTGGGGACAGAACAATCAGCCCCAGCATTTT

d_call: .
v_call: TRBV10-2
j_call: TRBJ2-7
clone_size: .
cdr3_aa: CASSEGGSYEQYF
cdr3_nt: TGCGCCAGCAGTGAGGGGGGAAGCTACGAGCAGTACTTC

d_call: .
v_call: TRBV13
j_call: TRBJ2-1
clone_size: .
cdr3_aa: CASSYAPGPRGEEQFF
cdr3_nt: TGTGCCAGCAGCTATGCGCCGGGACCCCGCGGCGAGGAGCAGTTCTTC

d_call: .
v_call: TRBV4-1
j_call: TRBJ2-3
clone_size: .
cdr3_aa: CASSRRDLSTDTQYF
cdr3_nt: TGCGCCAGCAGCCGTCGGGACTTGAGCACAGATACGCAGTATTTT

d_call: TRBD2
v_call: TRBV9
j_call: TRBJ2-1
clone_size: .
cdr3_aa: CASSQGTSGINEQFF
cdr3_nt: TGTGCCAGCAGCCAAGGGACTAGCGGGATCAATGAGCAGTTCTTC

d_call: TRBD1
v_call: TRBV2
j_call: TRBJ1-2
clone_size: .
cdr3_aa: CASSEIVGQGTGGYTF
cdr3_nt: TGTGCCAGCAGTGAAATAGTAGGACAGGGGACCGGCGGCTACACCTTC

d_call: TRBD2
v_call: TRBV7-3
j_call: TRBJ2-3
clone_size: .
cdr3_aa: CASSLTRRESTDTQYF
cdr3_nt: TGTGCCAGCAGCTTAACTCGGCGGGAGTCCACAGATACGCAGTATTTT

d_call: TRBD1
v_call: TRBV29-1
j_call: TRBJ2-1
clone_size: .
cdr3_aa: CSLRTGRGEQFF
cdr3_nt: TGCAGCCTCCGGACAGGGCGGGGTGAGCAGTTCTTC

d_call: TRBD1
v_call: TRBV7-9
j_call: TRBJ2-7
clone_size: .
cdr3_aa: CASSEGQGAGYEQYF
cdr3_nt: TGTGCCAGCAGCGAAGGACAGGGGGCAGGATACGAGCAGTACTTC

d_call: .
v_call: TRBV7-9
j_call: TRBJ1-4
clone_size: .
cdr3_aa: CASSLSDGEKLFF
cdr3_nt: TGTGCCAGCAGCCTTAGCGACGGAGAAAAACTGTTTTTT

d_call: .
v_call: TRBV9
j_call: TRBJ2-7
clone_size: .
cdr3_aa: CASSERDSPYEQYF
cdr3_nt: TGTGCCAGCAGCGAGAGGGACTCCCCCTACGAGCAGTACTTC

d_call: .
v_call: TRBV13
j_call: TRBJ2-2
clone_size: .
cdr3_aa: CASSLVQGESGELFF
cdr3_nt: TGTGCCAGCAGCTTAGTACAGGGCGAGTCCGGGGAGCTGTTTTTT

d_call: TRBD1
v_call: TRBV12-5
j_call: TRBJ1-2
clone_size: .
cdr3_aa: CASGGFNRGHYGYTF
cdr3_nt: TGTGCTAGTGGTGGGTTCAACAGGGGGCACTATGGCTACACCTTC

d_call: TRBD1
v_call: TRBV5-1
j_call: TRBJ2-3
clone_size: .
cdr3_aa: CASSDRTGQTDTQYF
cdr3_nt: TGCGCCAGCAGCGACAGGACAGGGCAAACAGATACGCAGTATTTT

d_call: TRBD2
v_call: TRBV6-1
j_call: TRBJ2-1
clone_size: .
cdr3_aa: CASSEEPPSGRNEQFF
cdr3_nt: TGTGCCAGCAGTGAAGAGCCCCCTAGCGGGAGGAATGAGCAGTTCTTC

d_call: .
v_call: TRBV7-8
j_call: TRBJ2-2
clone_size: once
cdr3_aa: CASSRVQGYTGELFF
cdr3_nt: TGTGCCAGCAGCCGTGTTCAGGGATACACCGGGGAGCTGTTTTTT

d_call: .
v_call: TRBV28
j_call: TRBJ2-3
clone_size: .
cdr3_aa: CASTPLVGDTQYF
cdr3_nt: TGTGCCAGCACCCCACTAGTGGGAGATACGCAGTATTTT

d_call: .
v_call: TRBV19
j_call: TRBJ2-7
clone_size: once
cdr3_aa: CASSMSLRDYEQYF
cdr3_nt: TGTGCCAGTAGTATGAGCCTGCGGGACTACGAGCAGTACTTC

d_call: TRBD2
v_call: TRBV4-3
j_call: TRBJ2-1
clone_size: .
cdr3_aa: CASSQGLAGQLYNEQFF
cdr3_nt: TGCGCCAGCAGCCAAGGTTTAGCGGGACAACTGTACAATGAGCAGTTCTTC

d_call: TRBD1
v_call: TRBV7-9
j_call: TRBJ1-1
clone_size: few
cdr3_aa: CASSFRQGRTEAFF
cdr3_nt: TGTGCCAGCAGCTTCCGACAGGGTAGGACTGAAGCTTTCTTT

d_call: .
v_call: TRBV27
j_call: TRBJ2-3
clone_size: .
cdr3_aa: CASSLSVKGRHTDTQYF
cdr3_nt: TGTGCCAGCAGTTTATCGGTTAAGGGACGACACACAGATACGCAGTATTTT

d_call: .
v_call: TRBV27
j_call: TRBJ2-5
clone_size: .
cdr3_aa: CASSPSWAETYQETQYF
cdr3_nt: TGTGCCAGCAGTCCCTCTTGGGCGGAAACGTACCAAGAGACCCAGTACTTC

d_call: TRBD2
v_call: TRBV19
j_call: TRBJ2-5
clone_size: .
cdr3_aa: CASSLRLAGWETQYF
cdr3_nt: TGTGCCAGTAGTCTGCGACTAGCGGGATGGGAGACCCAGTACTTC

d_call: TRBD1
v_call: TRBV30
j_call: TRBJ1-2
clone_size: .
cdr3_aa: CAWSVRDRRIGGYTF
cdr3_nt: TGTGCCTGGAGTGTACGGGACAGGAGAATTGGAGGCTACACCTTC

d_call: TRBD1
v_call: TRBV27
j_call: TRBJ1-1
clone_size: .
cdr3_aa: CASSFLRGLSTEAFF
cdr3_nt: TGTGCCAGCAGTTTCCTCAGGGGGCTGAGCACTGAAGCTTTCTTT

d_call: .
v_call: TRBV7-9
j_call: TRBJ2-3
clone_size: .
cdr3_aa: CASHGSGGGRTDTQYF
cdr3_nt: TGTGCCAGCCATGGATCCGGGGGAGGCCGAACAGATACGCAGTATTTT

d_call: .
v_call: TRBV7-2
j_call: TRBJ2-3
clone_size: .
cdr3_aa: CASSPRGGWSGITDTQYF
cdr3_nt: TGTGCCAGCAGCCCGCGTGGGGGGTGGAGCGGAATCACAGATACGCAGTATTTT

d_call: .
v_call: TRBV13
j_call: TRBJ1-4
clone_size: .
cdr3_aa: CASKWGRRDNEKLFF
cdr3_nt: TGTGCCAGCAAGTGGGGGCGCAGAGATAATGAAAAACTGTTTTTT

d_call: .
v_call: TRBV28
j_call: TRBJ2-2
clone_size: .
cdr3_aa: CASSPTGAPYTGELFF
cdr3_nt: TGTGCCAGCAGCCCTACAGGAGCCCCTTACACCGGGGAGCTGTTTTTT

d_call: TRBD2
v_call: TRBV15
j_call: TRBJ2-7
clone_size: .
cdr3_aa: CATSRVPKSGSHCEQYF
cdr3_nt: TGCGCCACCAGCAGAGTCCCCAAAAGCGGGAGTCACTGCGAGCAGTACTTC

d_call: .
v_call: TRBV7-9
j_call: TRBJ2-7
clone_size: .
cdr3_aa: CASSLFQEVIYEQYF
cdr3_nt: TGTGCCAGCAGCTTATTCCAGGAGGTGATCTACGAGCAGTACTTC

d_call: .
v_call: TRBV5-8
j_call: TRBJ2-6
clone_size: .
cdr3_aa: CASSFYGAHSGANVLTF
cdr3_nt: TGTGCCAGCAGCTTTTACGGGGCCCACTCTGGGGCCAACGTCCTGACTTTC

d_call: .
v_call: TRBV5-8
j_call: TRBJ2-7
clone_size: .
cdr3_aa: CASSLEGYSYEQYF
cdr3_nt: TGTGCCAGCAGCTTGGAAGGCTACTCCTACGAGCAGTACTTC